The 18 T cell receptor beta chains reported below all come from one sample, sequenced in a study of blood T cells in healthy people across ages. For the second PCR, which ran for 7 to 11 cycles, a sample-barcoded 5' primer and a J-beta primer mix were used. TCRdb analysed the 5' RACE reads with MiXCR anew, one entry per CDR3 protein. There are 780,000 or so distinct CDR3 sequences in the sample; about 61% occur only once, and about 26% lies in the top ten. The specimen sequenced was blood. These receptors came from a man aged 40-50 years in good health.

This clonotype was counted between two and nine times. V and J are TRBV6-5 and TRBJ2-1; 7 bases are shared with TRBD2. There are 16 residues in the CDR3. Unmatched junction bases numbered 7, after V lost 5 bases and J lost 0 bases. Per germline, CDR1 MNHEY and CDR2 SVGAGI. CDR3 DNA sequence: TGTGCCAGCAGTCTCTCTAGCGGAAGCTCCTACAATGAGCAGTTCTTC. The encoded protein is CASSLSSGSSYNEQFF.

In its sample, this clonotype was seen once. The rearrangement uses TRBV27 and TRBJ2-3; TRBD2 might be the D (7 bases). The CDR3 runs 16 residues. Germline assignment: CDR1 MNHEY and CDR2 SMNVEV (reference sequence). The ends were cut back, 5 bases at V and 0 bases at J, with 15 bases in the middle. For the CDR3, the DNA is TGTGCCAGCAGTGAGGGGCGGGGGACAAGCACAGATACGCAGTATTTT. Translated, it gives CASSEGRGTSTDTQYF.

The chain recombines TRBV20-1 with TRBJ2-4; 9 bases match TRBD2. Gene TRBJ2-7 matches the end of the DNA better, so the J call may be wrong. The germline CDR1 and CDR2 sequences are DFQATT and SNEGSKA (reference sequence). The CDR3 is made up of 16 amino acids. CDR3: CSASLGLAGNRDEQYF. As DNA, the CDR3 is TGCAGTGCTAGTCTAGGGCTAGCGGGAAATCGAGACGAGCAGTACTTC.

This clonotype was observed a handful of times. The chain is built from TRBV27 and TRBJ2-3, with D unresolved. The germline V gene has CDR1 MNHEY and CDR2 SMNVEV (reference sequence). CDR3 size: 16 residues. Trimming took off 4 bases at V and 5 bases at J, with 19 bases between the two ends. The CDR3 sequence: CASSSPTGLLGDTQYF. The CDR3 DNA follows: TGTGCCAGCAGTTCACCAACTGGGTTGCTTGGAGATACGCAGTATTTT.

The chain couples TRBV7-9 to TRBJ2-5, with D possibly matching TRBD2 (6 bases). Per the germline V gene, CDR1 is SEHNR and CDR2 is FQNEAQ (reference sequence). Trimming pared 3 bases from V and 0 bases from J, leaving 11 bases between. The CDR3 is made up of 15 amino acids. Here the CDR3 DNA reads TGTGCCAGCAGCTTCGTGGAGGGGAACCAAGAGACCCAGTACTTC. Its translation is CASSFVEGNQETQYF.

This clonotype showed up just once. V is TRBV2 and J is TRBJ2-7, with 8 bases matching TRBD1. The J call may be in error: the DNA end matches TRBJ2-5 better. The length of the CDR3 is 14 residues. In germline, CDR1 is SNHLY, CDR2 FYNNEI. The chain's CDR3 is CASNDEDREETQYF. The CDR3 bases are TGTGCCAGCAATGACGAGGACAGGGAAGAGACCCAGTACTTC.

The chain has TRBV14 and TRBJ1-1, with a tentative D call TRBD1 (5 bases). The CDR3 is 16 residues long. The V end was cut by 6 bases, the J end by 5 bases, with 22 bases between. The germline gives CDR1 SGHDN, CDR2 FVKESK. CDR3 bases: TGTGCCAGCAGACACCGCACGGGGACGGCGGGGACTGAAGCTTTCTTT. It translates to CASRHRTGTAGTEAFF.

This chain connects TRBV5-1 to TRBJ1-2; D unresolved. CDR3 length: 15 residues. Trimming took 2 bases from V and 6 from J, leaving 17 bases between them. Per germline, CDR1 SGHRS and CDR2 YFSETQ. Here the CDR3 DNA reads TGCGCCAGCAGCTTACAGCCGAACCACCGAGATGGCTACACCTTC. Protein sequence: CASSLQPNHRDGYTF. Supplemented by reference TRBV5-1 and TRBJ1-2, the full variable domain reads KAGVTQTPRYLIKTRGQQVTLSCSPISGHRSVSWYQQTPGQGLQFLFEYFSETQRNKGNFPGRFSGRQFSNSRSEMNVSTLELGDSALYLCASSLQPNHRDGYTFGSGTRLTVV.

This chain uses TRBV6-5 with TRBJ1-1; D ambiguous. CDR1 and CDR2 (germline): MNHEY, SVGAGI. The CDR3 contains 14 residues. Deletions cut 6 bases from V and 8 bases from J, with 19 bases between. The CDR3 region is CASRAQTERAEAFF. CDR3 in DNA: TGTGCCAGCAGGGCCCAGACGGAGCGGGCGGAAGCTTTCTTT.

This rearrangement joins TRBV27 to TRBJ2-1; D not resolved. The germline V and J ends were trimmed by 0 bases and 0 bases, with 18 bases remaining between them. The CDR3 sequence is 19 residues long. Per the germline V gene, CDR1 is MNHEY and CDR2 is SMNVEV (reference sequence). CDR3 nucleotide sequence: TGTGCCAGCAGTTTATCTGAGGCCCTCCTGACGGCCTCCTACAATGAGCAGTTCTTC. Translating gives CASSLSEALLTASYNEQFF.

A note on this clonotype: This may stem from a read error, because a much larger clone lies one nucleotide away. The J gene is TRBJ2-5, the V gene TRBV20-1; D is perhaps TRBD2 (6 bases). Germline CDR1 and CDR2: DFQATT and SNEGSKA (reference sequence). V was trimmed by 3 bases and J by 3 bases, leaving 20 bases between them. CDR3 length: 16 residues. This CDR3 is CSARPLRPGDKETQYF. CDR3 DNA sequence: TGCAGTGCTAGGCCACTCCGACCGGGAGATAAAGAGACCCAGTACTTC.

The V gene is TRBV28, the J gene TRBJ2-3; the D is unclear. With 6 bases removed from V and 1 base from J, the gap between germline ends came to 17 bases. Germline-derived CDR1 and CDR2 are MDHEN and SYDVKM. The CDR3 loop spans 16 amino acids. CDR3 sequence (DNA): TGTGCCAGCAGCATCCGGAACGTTTTCGGCACAGATACGCAGTATTTT. This sequence encodes CASSIRNVFGTDTQYF.

The count of this clonotype is one. The chain employs TRBV25-1 and TRBJ2-2; 10 bases line up with TRBD1. Germline V lookup: CDR1 MGHDK, CDR2 SYGVNS. Trimming at V came to 1 base and at J to 4 bases, leaving 0 bases not matched to a gene. This CDR3 region has 15 residues. Here the CDR3 reads CASSEWTGGTGELFF. CDR3 sequence (DNA): TGTGCCAGCAGTGAATGGACAGGGGGCACCGGGGAGCTGTTTTTT.

This clonotype was counted between two and nine times. The chain joins TRBV12-5 to TRBJ1-4; 7 bases map to TRBD1. The germline V gene encodes CDR1 LGHNT and CDR2 FRNRAP. The CDR3 has 14 amino acids. The trim removed 5 bases at V and 5 bases at J, leaving 5 bases unmatched. The CDR3 DNA follows: TGTGCTAGTGGTCTCGGGACAGAGAATGAAAAACTGTTTTTT. This translates into CASGLGTENEKLFF.

This clonotype has just a few counts. V and J are TRBV4-3 and TRBJ2-1, with 10 positions matching TRBD2. Germline assignment: CDR1 LGHNA and CDR2 YSLEER. J lost 0 bases, V lost 3 bases, and 2 bases had no gene match. The CDR3 runs to 16 residues. The CDR3 region is CASSQLAGDSYNEQFF. In DNA, the CDR3 is TGCGCCAGCAGCCAGCTAGCGGGAGACTCCTACAATGAGCAGTTCTTC.

J is TRBJ2-1 and V is TRBV28; 10 bases line up with TRBD2. This CDR3 is 15 amino acids long. V gave up 4 bases and J gave up 8 bases; unmatched junction bases: 8. Germline-derived CDR1 and CDR2 are MDHEN and SYDVKM. CDR3 in amino acids: CASSSSSGGWDEQFF. The CDR3 DNA reads TGTGCCAGCAGTTCATCTAGCGGGGGTTGGGATGAGCAGTTCTTC.

V is TRBV5-1 and J is TRBJ2-1, with 7 bases identical to TRBD2. The CDR3 sequence is 14 residues long. CDR1 is SGHRS and CDR2 is YFSETQ in the germline V gene. V dropped 0 bases and J dropped 8; count of bases not matched to a gene: 5. The CDR3 is CASSLGRETDEQFF. The CDR3 DNA reads as TGCGCCAGCAGCTTGGGGCGGGAGACCGATGAGCAGTTCTTC.

The chain has TRBV5-1 and TRBJ1-2, with 8 bases matching TRBD1. CDR1 is SGHRS and CDR2 is YFSETQ in the germline V gene. V lost 0 bases and J lost 8; bases outside the gene matches: 12. This CDR3 is 16 amino acids long. The CDR3 DNA follows: TGCGCCAGCAGCTTGGAGGGGACAGGATCTTTGGCGGGCTACACCTTC. Residues: CASSLEGTGSLAGYTF.